The 28 T cell receptor beta chains below all came from one sample that was sequenced in a study of blood T cell repertoires in COVID-19. Here immunoSEQ multiplex PCR was the method, and the copy in TCRdb shows in-frame clones only, minus some. The table includes 100,000 to 150,000 clones, about four fifths detected once. The specimen sequenced was PBMCs or T cells enriched from blood (not recorded which). These TCRs come from a woman aged 25 to 39 who had recovered from COVID-19.

The rearrangement joins TRBV14 to TRBJ2-5; the D gene is possibly TRBD2 (5 bases). Trimming cost V 5 bases and J 1 base, with 14 bases left between them. Per germline, CDR1 SGHDN and CDR2 FVKESK. This CDR3 is built from 15 residues. As DNA, the CDR3 is TGTGCCAGCAGCAAAACCGAGGGATTCCAAGAGACCCAGTACTTC. This codes for CASSKTEGFQETQYF.

J is TRBJ1-1 and V is TRBV28; D ambiguous. This CDR3 region has 15 residues. Trimming left V 3 bases short and J 1 base short, with 12 bases between. The germline CDR1 and CDR2 sequences are MDHEN and SYDVKM. Here the CDR3 reads CASSFLNRENTEAFF. DNA of the CDR3: TGTGCCAGCAGTTTCCTAAACAGAGAGAACACTGAAGCTTTCTTT.

V and J are TRBV7-8 and TRBJ1-5; 8 bases agree with TRBD1. The ends lost 5 bases at V and 4 bases at J; junction bases unmatched: 13. This CDR3 is built from 17 residues. The germline V gene encodes CDR1 SGHVS and CDR2 FQNEAQ. This CDR3 is CASSRYAGGDLNQPQHF. CDR3 nucleotide sequence: TGTGCCAGCAGCCGTTACGCAGGGGGCGACCTTAATCAGCCCCAGCATTTT.

This chain links TRBV13 with TRBJ1-2; a possible D gene is TRBD1 (6 bases). Trimming removed 5 bases from V and 6 bases from J, with 10 bases in between. Germline CDR1 is PRHDT and CDR2 is FYEKMQ (reference sequence). This CDR3 has 12 residues. In nucleotides, the CDR3 is TGTGCCAGCAGCGCCACAGGGAATGGCTACACCTTC. Translating it yields CASSATGNGYTF.

The rearrangement links TRBV27 to TRBJ1-5; TRBD1 is a possible D gene (5 bases). The V gene lost 1 base and the J gene lost 6 bases, with 16 bases spanning the gap. Germline V gene data show CDR1 as MNHEY and CDR2 as SMNVEV (reference sequence). The CDR3 loop spans 16 amino acids. Here the CDR3 reads CASSLYSDSSLQPQHF. The DNA of the CDR3 is TGTGCCAGCAGTTTATATTCCGACAGCTCGCTTCAGCCCCAGCATTTT.

This CDR3 reads CASSQDLVSPDSGGYTF. DNA of the CDR3: TGTGCCAGCAGCCAAGATCTAGTCAGTCCGGACAGCGGAGGCTACACCTTC. The chain uses TRBV3-1 (or the pseudogene TRBV3-2) and TRBJ1-2; maybe TRBD1 (6 bases). The CDR3 covers 17 residues. Trimming pared 0 bases from V and 8 bases from J, leaving 22 bases between. CDR1 is LGHDT and CDR2 is YNNKEL in the germline V gene (reference sequence).

CDR3 loop: CASSLAFDRAGELFF. The CDR3 DNA reads TGTGCCAGCAGCTTAGCCTTCGACAGGGCCGGGGAGCTGTTTTTT. The chain couples TRBV7-8 to TRBJ2-2; 7 nucleotides match TRBD1. From germline, CDR1 is SGHVS and CDR2 FQNEAQ. The CDR3 consists of 15 residues. The trim removed 0 bases at V and 6 bases at J, leaving 4 bases unmatched.

This chain uses TRBV5-4 with TRBJ2-1; 10 nucleotides align to TRBD1. The V gene end was trimmed by 4 bases and the J gene end by 9 bases; junction bases not matched to a gene: 7. Germline CDR1 SGHNT, CDR2 YYREEE (reference sequence). This CDR3 has 14 residues. The CDR3 coding sequence is TGTGCCAGCAGCGGGAGGACAGGGGGGCTTGAGCAGTTCTTC. Translating gives CASSGRTGGLEQFF.

V is TRBV7-2 and J is TRBJ1-1, with D possibly matching TRBD1 (6 bases). The CDR3 sequence is 16 residues long. Germline values: CDR1 SGHTA, CDR2 FQGNSA. V was clipped by 0 bases and J by 5 bases, with 16 bases between them. DNA of the CDR3: TGTGCCAGCAGCTTAGCTCTGGGGGGGCGGAGTACTGAAGCTTTCTTT. This codes for CASSLALGGRSTEAFF.

This sequence joins TRBV9 and TRBJ1-6; D unclear. CDR3 length: 16 residues. Germline assignment: CDR1 SGDLS and CDR2 YYNGEE. The V end lost 4 bases, the J end lost 11 bases, and 22 bases lay between the germline ends. CDR3 sequence (DNA): TGTGCCAGCAGCTCCAATCGGGCGGGATTCGGGGCACCCCTCCACTTT. It codes for CASSSNRAGFGAPLHF.

The chain recombines TRBV9 with TRBJ1-1; unclear D gene. CDR3 length: 14 amino acids. V was pared by 3 bases and J by 3 bases, with 12 bases between. Germline CDR1 and CDR2: SGDLS and YYNGEE. The CDR3 reads CASSGAGGYTEAFF. In nucleotides, the CDR3 is TGTGCCAGCAGCGGAGCGGGCGGGTACACTGAAGCTTTCTTT.

The V and J genes are TRBV28 and TRBJ2-7; 8 bases are a match to TRBD1. The germline gives CDR1 MDHEN, CDR2 SYDVKM. The CDR3 runs 15 residues. J lost 1 base, V lost 6 bases, and 8 bases had no gene match. The CDR3, as DNA: TGTGCCAGCAGACGTGGGACAGGAGAGTCCTACGAGCAGTACTTC. It is translated as CASRRGTGESYEQYF.

Note on this clone: At the DNA level, this CDR3 is encoded by other sequences in the same sample as well. CDR3 sequence (DNA): TGTGCCAGCAGAACAACAGGGGGCACTGAAGCTTTCTTT. It specifies CASRTTGGTEAFF. This chain uses TRBV28 with TRBJ1-1; TRBD1 matches 8 bases. The CDR3 has 13 amino acids. After removal of 6 bases from V and 4 bases from J, the junction contained 4 bases not matched to a gene. The germline V gene encodes CDR1 MDHEN and CDR2 SYDVKM. The variable domain in full, with the rest retrieved from reference TRBV28 and TRBJ1-1, is DVKVTQSSRYLVKRTGEKVFLECVQDMDHENMFWYRQDPGLGLRLIYFSYDVKMKEKGDIPEGYSVSREKKERFSLILESASTNQTSMYLCASRTTGGTEAFFGQGTRLTVV.

The J gene is TRBJ2-1, the V gene TRBV10-3; a possible D gene is TRBD2 (5 bases). Trimming took 8 bases from V and 2 from J, leaving 10 bases between them. Germline values: CDR1 ENHRY, CDR2 SYGVKD. CDR3 length: 13 residues. The CDR3 here is CAIGERTYNEQFF. The CDR3 nucleotides are TGTGCCATCGGGGAGCGTACCTACAATGAGCAGTTCTTC.

This chain joins TRBV5-6 and TRBJ1-2; D is possibly TRBD1 (6 bases). The CDR3 covers 17 residues. V was shortened by 4 bases and J by 4 bases, with 23 bases between the two germline ends. Germline V gene data show CDR1 as SGHDT and CDR2 as YYEEEE. CDR3 protein: CASSTLARGDRSYGYTF. CDR3 in DNA: TGTGCCAGCAGCACCCTGGCAAGAGGAGACAGGAGCTATGGCTACACCTTC. The full variable domain, rest sourced from reference TRBV5-6 and TRBJ1-2, is DAGVTQSPTHLIKTRGQQVTLRCSPKSGHDTVSWYQQALGQGPQFIFQYYEEEERQRGNFPDRFSGHQFPNYSSELNVNALLLGDSALYLCASSTLARGDRSYGYTFGSGTRLTVV.

J is TRBJ2-6 and V is TRBV7-8; 10 nucleotides agree with TRBD1. J was trimmed by 1 base and V by 4 bases; bases with no gene match: 10. Germline CDR1 SGHVS, CDR2 FQNEAQ. CDR3 size: 19 residues. The CDR3 coding sequence is TGTGCCAGCAGCTCCAGTCCGACAGGGGGCAATTCTGGGGCCAACGTCCTGACTTTC. This codes for CASSSSPTGGNSGANVLTF.

V gene TRBV4-1 combines with J gene TRBJ2-3, with 10 positions matching TRBD2. The V gene end was trimmed by 3 bases and the J gene end by 6 bases; junction bases not matched to a gene: 6. Germline V gene sequence: CDR1 MGHRA, CDR2 YSYEKL. This CDR3 comprises 15 residues. The CDR3 here is CASSHSGRAMDTQYF. The CDR3 DNA is TGCGCCAGCAGCCACAGCGGGAGGGCCATGGATACGCAGTATTTT.

The rearrangement joins TRBV11-2 to TRBJ2-5, with D unresolved. This CDR3 region has 12 residues. V was shortened by 3 bases and J by 6 bases, with 8 bases between the two germline ends. Per the germline V gene, CDR1 is SGHAT and CDR2 is FQNNGV. The CDR3 region has the DNA TGTGCCAGCAGCTTCGCGCGCAAGACCCAGTACTTC. It encodes CASSFARKTQYF.

The DNA of the CDR3 is TGTGCCAGCAGCGGAGGGGGGGTGAGGAGTGGCTACACCTTC. Its protein is CASSGGGVRSGYTF. The genes are TRBV28 and TRBJ1-2, with a tentative D call TRBD1 (6 bases). Between the trimmed V and J ends, which lost 6 bases and 7 bases, there was a span of 18 bases. Per the germline V gene, CDR1 is MDHEN and CDR2 is SYDVKM. There are 14 residues in the CDR3.

This clone was seen a handful of times. J is TRBJ2-1 and V is TRBV30; D may be TRBD2 (6 bases). Per the germline V gene, CDR1 is GTSNPN and CDR2 is SVGIG (reference sequence). Trimming stripped 4 bases from V and 4 bases from J, with 35 bases between. The CDR3 runs 21 residues. The CDR3 here is CAWMGFGQPLFRNAGYNEQFF. CDR3 DNA: TGTGCCTGGATGGGCTTTGGACAACCCTTATTTCGGAACGCGGGATACAATGAGCAGTTCTTC.

The chain has TRBV11-1 and TRBJ2-7, with D perhaps matching TRBD2 (5 bases). The V end lost 3 bases, the J end lost 2 bases, and 11 bases lay between the germline ends. CDR3 length equals 14 residues. Germline CDR1 and CDR2: SGHAT and FQDESV (reference sequence). CDR3 residues: CASSLDSPTYEQYF. The CDR3 nucleotides are TGTGCCAGCAGCTTGGACTCCCCCACCTACGAGCAGTACTTC. Variable domain in full (rest from reference TRBV11-1 and TRBJ2-7): EAEVAQSPRYKITEKSQAVAFWCDPISGHATLYWYRQILGQGPELLVQFQDESVVDDSQLPKDRFSAERLKGVDSTLKIQPAELGDSAMYLCASSLDSPTYEQYFGPGTRLTVT.

This sequence joins TRBV28 and TRBJ2-1; TRBD2 agrees at 8 bases. Unmatched junction bases numbered 7, after V lost 6 bases and J lost 0 bases. Germline V gene sequence: CDR1 MDHEN, CDR2 SYDVKM. The CDR3 runs to 16 residues. This CDR3 is CASRTGLVSSYNEQFF. CDR3 coding DNA: TGTGCCAGCAGGACGGGACTAGTGAGCTCCTACAATGAGCAGTTCTTC.

J is TRBJ2-5 and V is TRBV7-9; 9 nucleotides match TRBD2. The germline V gene has CDR1 SEHNR and CDR2 FQNEAQ (reference sequence). There are 15 residues in the CDR3. V gave up 3 bases and J gave up 3 bases; unmatched junction bases: 5. CDR3 protein: CASSFVAGVEETQYF. In DNA form, the CDR3 reads TGTGCCAGCAGCTTTGTAGCGGGAGTAGAAGAGACCCAGTACTTC.

The chain has TRBV7-8 and TRBJ1-5, with TRBD1 matching over 7 bases. V gave up 4 bases and J gave up 6 bases; unmatched junction bases: 6. CDR1 is SGHVS, CDR2 FQNEAQ, per germline. The CDR3 is 14 amino acids. CDR3 sequence (DNA): TGTGCCAGCAGCTCCGACAGGGCAGGTCAGCCCCAGCATTTT. Translated: CASSSDRAGQPQHF.

The J gene is TRBJ1-4, the V gene TRBV5-4; D is perhaps TRBD1 (6 bases). V was clipped by 4 bases and J by 8 bases, with 18 bases between them. The CDR3 is 15 residues long. The V gene's germline CDR1 is SGHNT and CDR2 YYREEE (reference sequence). Written as DNA, the CDR3 is TGTGCCAGCAGCCTACAGGGACGTCAACGAGAAAAACTGTTTTTT. It is translated as CASSLQGRQREKLFF. The complete variable domain, with remaining parts taken from reference TRBV5-4 and TRBJ1-4, reads ETGVTQSPTHLIKTRGQQVTLRCSSQSGHNTVSWYQQALGQGPQFIFQYYREEENGRGNFPPRFSGLQFPNYSSELNVNALELDDSALYLCASSLQGRQREKLFFGSGTQLSVL.

The V and J genes are TRBV15 and TRBJ2-1, with D perhaps TRBD2 (6 bases). CDR1 is LNHNV and CDR2 is YYDKDF in the germline V gene (reference sequence). The V end was cut by 2 bases, the J end by 0 bases, with 14 bases between. This CDR3 has 17 amino acids. CDR3 in amino acids: CATSRPIAVSSYNEQFF. CDR3 DNA sequence: TGTGCCACCAGCAGACCGATAGCGGTCAGCTCCTACAATGAGCAGTTCTTC.

This clone has just a few counts. The chain carries TRBV5-4 and TRBJ1-6, with D perhaps TRBD1 (5 bases). V gave up 3 bases and J gave up 14 bases, with 27 bases separating them. CDR1 and CDR2 (germline): SGHNT, YYREEE (reference sequence). The CDR3 has 17 amino acids. CDR3 sequence reads: CASSSLDRGGDAGALHF. Written as DNA, the CDR3 is TGTGCCAGCAGCTCGCTTGATAGGGGAGGAGACGCCGGGGCCCTCCACTTT.

V and J are TRBV25-1 and TRBJ2-3; weak D call: TRBD2 (6 bases). The length of the CDR3 is 15 residues. Germline V lookup: CDR1 MGHDK, CDR2 SYGVNS. The V end lost 9 bases, the J end lost 1 base, and 17 bases lay between the germline ends. DNA for the CDR3: TGTGCCAGTGCTGTTGGCGGGGCTCGCACAGATACGCAGTATTTT. Translation: CASAVGGARTDTQYF.